This T cell receptor (beta chain) comes out of a study of blood T cell repertoires in COVID-19. From germline, CDR1 is MNHEY and CDR2 SVGEGT. The CDR3 sequence is 15 residues long. V was cut by 2 bases and J by 2 bases, with 11 bases left in between. The data were produced by immunoSEQ multiplex PCR, yet TCRdb's version contains in-frame clones alone and is incomplete. The sample holds 110,000 to 150,000 clones; around 72% are singletons and the top ten take about 1.9%. This receptor was obtained from a woman aged 55-69 years with acute or convalescent COVID-19. This chain links TRBV6-2 or TRBV6-3 with TRBJ2-3, with D possibly being TRBD2 (5 bases). The source material was peripheral blood. The CDR3 here is CASSYGSSYTDTQYF. The CDR3 DNA is TGTGCCAGCAGTTACGGGAGTAGCTACACAGATACGCAGTATTTT.